A selection of T cell receptor beta chains follows, all from one sample in a study of blood T cell repertoires in COVID-19. Here immunoSEQ multiplex PCR was the method, and the copy in TCRdb shows in-frame clones only, minus some. The data show about 270,000 clones, about 89% seen once. Sequenced material: PBMCs or T cells enriched from blood (not recorded which). All receptors come from a woman aged 18 to 35 who had recovered from COVID-19. Both conserved end residues are part of each CDR3. Each record gives: D gene, J gene, clone size, V gene, CDR3 DNA, CDR3 protein. The D gene is left open where the match is weak. Size is omitted from some rows. Given values are once, few, many or a class for expanded clones.

NA TRBJ1-6 NA TRBV28 TGTGCCAGCAGTTTGGCGACTGGACACTCACCCCTCCACTTT CASSLATGHSPLHF
NA TRBJ2-7 NA TRBV6-1 TGTGCCAGCAGTGAGTCTCCGGGACACTCCTACGAGCAGTACTTC CASSESPGHSYEQYF
TRBD1 TRBJ1-5 few TRBV29-1 TGCAGCGTACAGACAGGGACGGGGCAGCCCCAGCATTTT CSVQTGTGQPQHF
TRBD1 TRBJ2-2 few TRBV4-1 TGCGCCAGCAGCACTCGGACAGGGAACACCGGGGAGCTGTTTTTT CASSTRTGNTGELFF
NA TRBJ1-2 NA TRBV2 TGTGCCAGCAGTGAACGGAGGTTCTATGGCTACACCTTC CASSERRFYGYTF
NA TRBJ1-6 once TRBV27 TGTGCCAGCAGTCCGTTCGACAGGCCGTGGGATTCACCCCTCCACTTT CASSPFDRPWDSPLHF
NA TRBJ1-1 NA TRBV18 TGTGCCAGCTCACCAGGACAGACCGAAGCTTTCTTT CASSPGQTEAFF
TRBD1 TRBJ2-7 NA TRBV6-5 TGTGCCAGCAGTAGGGACAGCCTTAACGAGCAGTACTTC CASSRDSLNEQYF
TRBD1 TRBJ2-7 NA TRBV30 TGTGCCTGGAGTGTACACGGACAGGGTTACTACGAGCAGTACTTC CAWSVHGQGYYEQYF
TRBD2 TRBJ2-1 NA TRBV7-2 TGTGCCAGCAGCTTAAAGGCTGCGGGAGGGTATGAGCAGTTCTTC CASSLKAAGGYEQFF
NA TRBJ1-2 NA TRBV6-1 TGTGCCAGCAGTGAAGGCCAGGGGAACTATGGCTACACCTTC CASSEGQGNYGYTF
NA TRBJ2-5 NA TRBV12-3/TRBV12-4 TGTGCCAGCAGTTTCCTAGCACAAGAGACCCAGTACTTC CASSFLAQETQYF
NA TRBJ1-3 NA TRBV11-2 TGTGCCAGCAGCTTCCCGGGACGGGGGGTTGAGGGAAACACCATATATTTT CASSFPGRGVEGNTIYF
NA TRBJ1-1 NA TRBV5-5 TGTGCCAGCAGCTTGATAAGCAACACTGAAGCTTTCTTT CASSLISNTEAFF
NA TRBJ2-3 NA TRBV9 TGTGCCAGCAGCCCTCAGGCAGATACGCAGTATTTT CASSPQADTQYF
NA TRBJ2-5 once TRBV11-2 TGTGCCAGCAGCTTAGATCTGGAGACCCAGTACTTC CASSLDLETQYF
TRBD1 TRBJ1-6 NA TRBV7-8 TGTGCCAGCAGCCAGGACAGGGTGTCCTATAATTCACCCCTCCACTTT CASSQDRVSYNSPLHF
NA TRBJ2-5 NA TRBV7-3 TGTGCCAGCAGCCCCCTCAAGGGGGAGACCCAGTACTTC CASSPLKGETQYF
NA TRBJ2-1 NA TRBV24-1 TGTGCCACCAGTGGTCATCAGCGGCCGGGGAAGTCGATCTACAATGAGCAGTTCTTC CATSGHQRPGKSIYNEQFF
TRBD1 TRBJ2-6 NA TRBV4-1 TGCGCCAGCAGCCAAGAAGGGACAGGGACCTCTGGGGCCAACGTCCTGACTTTC CASSQEGTGTSGANVLTF
NA TRBJ1-1 NA TRBV6-5 TGTGCCAGCAGTCATAACCGGGGGAACACTGAAGCTTTCTTT CASSHNRGNTEAFF
NA TRBJ1-6 NA TRBV6-5 TGTGCCAGCAGTTACTCCCTTGATCAGAATAATTCACCCCTCCACTTT CASSYSLDQNNSPLHF
NA TRBJ2-1 NA TRBV19 TGTGCCAGTAGTATCACGGGTGCCCTTTTCAATGAGCAGTTCTTC CASSITGALFNEQFF
TRBD1 TRBJ2-5 NA TRBV15 TGTGCCACCAGCAGCTACATCAGGGGGGAGACCCAGTACTTC CATSSYIRGETQYF
NA TRBJ1-1 many TRBV29-1 TGCAGCGTTATGGGGCTATCCCTAACTTTCTTT CSVMGLSLTFF
TRBD2 TRBJ2-1 NA TRBV24-1 TGTGCCACCAGTGATTTCCCCGGACTAGCGGGCAGGAGCTCCTACAATGAGCAGTTCTTC CATSDFPGLAGRSSYNEQFF
NA TRBJ1-2 NA TRBV5-6 TGTGCCAGCAGCTACTTCTCTCCTCGGACAAAGAACTATGGCTACACCTTC CASSYFSPRTKNYGYTF
TRBD1 TRBJ2-7 NA TRBV30 TGTGCCTGGAGCGCAGGGGGCTACGAGCAGTACTTC CAWSAGGYEQYF
TRBD1 TRBJ1-3 NA TRBV18 TGTGCCAGCTCACCTGGTCACAGGGGAGTAAACACCATATATTTT CASSPGHRGVNTIYF
TRBD2 TRBJ2-1 NA TRBV2 TGTGCCACCTTGACTAGCGGAGAGCAGTTCTTC CATLTSGEQFF
TRBD2 TRBJ2-5 NA TRBV9 TGTGCCAGCAGCCCGGGAGGGGGTAGGGAGACCCAGTACTTC CASSPGGGRETQYF
NA TRBJ1-6 once TRBV6-5 TGTGCCAGCAGTTACTCCGACAGGAATAATTCACCCCTCCACTTT CASSYSDRNNSPLHF
TRBD1 TRBJ1-1 once TRBV6-5 TGTGCCAGCAGTAAGACAGGGGGTAACGAAGCTTTCTTT CASSKTGGNEAFF
TRBD1 TRBJ2-7 NA TRBV11-3 TGTGCCAGCAGCTTAGGCAGGGGGTCCTACGAGCAGTACTTC CASSLGRGSYEQYF
NA TRBJ1-6 few TRBV7-9 TGTGCCAGCAGCCCCCGGGAGGTCTATAATTCACCCCTCCACTTT CASSPREVYNSPLHF
TRBD1 TRBJ1-2 NA TRBV6-1 TGTGCCAGCAGTGCGCGATTAATACAGGGGAACTATGGCTACACCTTC CASSARLIQGNYGYTF
NA TRBJ1-2 NA TRBV29-1 TGCAGTGTTGAAAGCGGGGCTAATAATGGCTACACCTTC CSVESGANNGYTF
TRBD1 TRBJ1-3 NA TRBV28 TGTGCCAGCACTTCGTCAGGACAGGGACCCCGCGACACCATATATTTT CASTSSGQGPRDTIYF
NA TRBJ1-2 NA TRBV27 TGTGCCACTAGAGGGATAAACAACTATGGCTACACCTTC CATRGINNYGYTF
NA TRBJ1-6 NA TRBV10-2 TGCGCCAGCAGGGTCGCCGGTTTCGGTGGTGATTCACCCCTCCACTTT CASRVAGFGGDSPLHF
TRBD1 TRBJ1-2 few TRBV19 TGTGCCAGTAGTCAACAGGGGTATGGCTACACCTTC CASSQQGYGYTF
NA TRBJ2-2 NA TRBV6-2/TRBV6-3 TGTGCCAGCAGTTTCAGGGTCACCGGGGAGCTGTTTTTT CASSFRVTGELFF
NA TRBJ2-5 NA TRBV5-1 TGCGCCAGCAGGTCTGCGGGTGGGGAGACCCAGTACTTC CASRSAGGETQYF
NA TRBJ1-5 NA TRBV5-1 TGCGCCAGCAGCTTGGATTCATTTAGCAATCAGCCCCAGCATTTT CASSLDSFSNQPQHF
NA TRBJ1-6 few TRBV3-1/TRBV3-2 TGTGCCAGCAGCCAAGTTCGAGAATCACCCCTCCACTTT CASSQVRESPLHF
TRBD2 TRBJ2-5 NA TRBV4-1 TGCGCCAGCAGCCACAGGAAGCGGGAGGGGGGAGAGACCCAGTACTTC CASSHRKREGGETQYF
NA TRBJ1-6 NA TRBV6-5 TGTGCCAGCAGTCAGGGTGTGGGGAATTCACCCCTCCACTTT CASSQGVGNSPLHF
TRBD2 TRBJ2-7 NA TRBV30 TGTGCCTGGAGGCCCTCAAAGGGACTAGCGGGGGGCTTGAGCTCCTACGAGCAGTACTTC CAWRPSKGLAGGLSSYEQYF
TRBD1 TRBJ1-2 NA TRBV4-2 TGTGCCAGCAGCGACAGCCAGGGGGCTAACTATGGCTACACCTTC CASSDSQGANYGYTF
NA TRBJ2-2 NA TRBV5-1 TGCGCCAGCAGCTTGGACGGGAGGAACACCGGGGAGCTGTTTTTT CASSLDGRNTGELFF
TRBD1 TRBJ1-1 NA TRBV19 TGTGCCAGTAGTAGAACCAGACTTTCGACAGGGGCGGGGGCTGAAGCTTTCTTT CASSRTRLSTGAGAEAFF
TRBD2 TRBJ2-7 once TRBV15 TGTGCCACCAGCAGGGGACTAGCGGGAGTGGACGAGCAGTACTTC CATSRGLAGVDEQYF
TRBD1 TRBJ1-3 NA TRBV18 TGTGCCAGCTCACCGGGACAGGGGGCTGGAAACACTATATATTTT CASSPGQGAGNTIYF